These 26 T cell receptor beta chains were all obtained from the same sample, sequenced in a study of OX40 agonist ivuxolimab in advanced cancers. The assay was immunoSEQ multiplex PCR, and TCRdb's table has in-frame clones only and misses some. The sample records approximately 15,000 clones, over 65% being singletons. This specimen was CD4+ or CD8+ T cells sorted from blood, taken in a trial of the OX40 agonist ivuxolimab. The receptors here all came from an adult with an advanced solid tumor such as melanoma, head and neck, liver or kidney cancer.

This clone appeared a few times. This sequence joins TRBV5-1 and TRBJ1-1, with a weak D call TRBD1 (6 bases). The CDR3 covers 15 residues. V lost 5 bases and J 0 bases, leaving 14 bases between the germline ends. The V gene's germline CDR1 is SGHRS and CDR2 YFSETQ. The CDR3 reads CASRMNGDMNTEAFF. The CDR3 coding sequence is TGCGCCAGCAGAATGAACGGGGACATGAACACTGAAGCTTTCTTT.

The table lists this clone with a count of one. The V and J genes are TRBV19 and TRBJ2-7, with D possibly being TRBD2 (5 bases). V dropped 1 base and J dropped 2 bases, with 6 bases sitting between them. CDR1 and CDR2 from the germline V gene are LNHDA and SQIVND (reference sequence). The CDR3 extends over 13 amino acids. Here the CDR3 DNA reads TGTGCCAGTAGTATAGCGGGAACCTACGAGCAGTACTTC. Its protein is CASSIAGTYEQYF.

The chain's CDR3 is CASSNRQGAGDTQYF. The CDR3, as DNA: TGTGCCAGCAGTAATCGACAGGGGGCAGGAGATACGCAGTATTTT. V gene TRBV28 combines with J gene TRBJ2-3; 10 bases are shared with TRBD1. Germline CDR1 MDHEN, CDR2 SYDVKM. V shed 5 bases and J 5 bases; nucleotides not matched to a gene: 7. The length of the CDR3 is 15 residues.

This clone came up a few times. The V gene is TRBV7-9, the J gene TRBJ2-5; TRBD1 agrees at 11 bases. The V and J ends lost 5 bases and 5 bases, in that order; junction bases with no gene match: 7. The CDR3 consists of 15 residues. CDR1 is SEHNR, CDR2 FQNEAQ, per germline (reference sequence). CDR3 in amino acids: CASSPRTGGSETQYF. CDR3 DNA: TGTGCCAGCAGCCCACGGACAGGGGGCTCGGAGACCCAGTACTTC.

This clone was recorded only once. V gene TRBV7-9 combines with J gene TRBJ2-7, with D perhaps TRBD1 or TRBD2 (5 bases each). Germline V gives CDR1 SEHNR, CDR2 FQNEAQ (reference sequence). There are 15 residues in the CDR3. V shed 5 bases and J shed 3 bases, with 17 bases lying between them. CDR3 region: CASSPQTGANYEQYF. CDR3 nucleotides: TGTGCCAGCAGCCCCCAAACCGGGGCCAACTACGAGCAGTACTTC.

J is TRBJ2-3 and V is TRBV2; no firm D call. Trimming stripped 5 bases from V and 3 bases from J, with 15 bases between. The V gene's germline CDR1 is SNHLY and CDR2 FYNNEI. The CDR3 contains 15 residues. In nucleotides, the CDR3 is TGTGCCAGCAGTATCCAGAACGAGGTAACAGATACGCAGTATTTT. Its translation is CASSIQNEVTDTQYF.

The V gene is TRBV28, the J gene TRBJ2-1, with 11 bases aligning to TRBD2. CDR3 size: 19 residues. V dropped 7 bases and J dropped 0; count of bases not matched to a gene: 14. Germline V CDR1 and CDR2: MDHEN, SYDVKM. The CDR3 DNA follows: TGTGCCAGCACGTTGAATCTAGCGGGAGGCACGAGCTCCTACAATGAGCAGTTCTTC. Amino acids: CASTLNLAGGTSSYNEQFF.

The V and J genes are TRBV5-1 and TRBJ2-2; 8 bases agree with TRBD1. With 6 bases clipped from V and 3 bases from J, the junction kept 10 bases outside the gene matches. There are 16 residues in the CDR3. The V gene's germline CDR1 is SGHRS and CDR2 YFSETQ. This CDR3 reads CASTPKQGADTGELFF. DNA for the CDR3: TGCGCCAGCACACCAAAGCAGGGGGCCGACACCGGGGAGCTGTTTTTT.

This rearrangement joins TRBV28 to TRBJ2-3; perhaps TRBD2 as D (5 bases). The CDR3 spans 12 residues. The V end lost 6 bases, the J end lost 8 bases, and 12 bases lay between the germline ends. Germline CDR1 and CDR2: MDHEN and SYDVKM. In DNA, the CDR3 is TGTGCCAGCAGGTTAAACAGCGGTACGCAGTATTTT. Its translation: CASRLNSGTQYF.

Only a few counts were recorded for this clone. The chain combines TRBV19 with TRBJ2-7; D is ambiguous. The germline V gene has CDR1 LNHDA and CDR2 SQIVND (reference sequence). The CDR3 sequence is 14 residues long. V dropped 3 bases and J dropped 3 bases, with 12 bases sitting between them. The CDR3 DNA reads as TGTGCCAGTAGTATCGGAGTAATAAACTACGAGCAGTACTTC. Encoded protein: CASSIGVINYEQYF.

The genes are TRBV7-8 and TRBJ2-7; TRBD2 aligns across 9 bases. CDR1 and CDR2 from the germline V gene are SGHVS and FQNEAQ. The CDR3 sequence is 16 residues long. With 5 bases clipped from V and 7 bases from J, the junction kept 15 bases outside the gene matches. The CDR3 nucleotides are TGTGCCAGCAGCCGGGCGTTAGCGGGAGACCTACGAGAGCAGTACTTC. It is translated as CASSRALAGDLREQYF.

CDR3 bases: TGTGCCAGCAGTGAGGGACAGGGGTTACTTCTCGAGCAGTACTTC. This encodes CASSEGQGLLLEQYF. V is TRBV6-1 and J is TRBJ2-7; TRBD1 matches 10 bases. The V gene end was trimmed by 3 bases and the J gene end by 6 bases; junction bases not matched to a gene: 8. Germline CDR1 MNHNS, CDR2 SASEGT. The CDR3 loop spans 15 amino acids.

The table lists this clone with a few counts. The genes are TRBV7-8 and TRBJ1-1, with D hard to call. V lost 5 bases, J lost 7 bases, and 14 bases lay in between. CDR1 is SGHVS, CDR2 FQNEAQ, per germline. The CDR3 covers 13 residues. CDR3 DNA: TGTGCCAGCAGCCCGACCGGCAAATTTGAAGCTTTCTTT. The encoded protein is CASSPTGKFEAFF.

This chain connects TRBV7-2 to TRBJ2-1; TRBD1 matches 7 bases. This CDR3 contains 14 residues. Germline loops: CDR1 SGHTA, CDR2 FQGNSA. V lost 3 bases and J lost 4; bases outside the gene matches: 3. This CDR3 is CASSFGTAYNEQFF. In DNA, the CDR3 is TGTGCCAGCAGCTTTGGGACAGCTTACAATGAGCAGTTCTTC.

This chain connects TRBV19 to TRBJ2-2; 8 bases agree with TRBD2. CDR3 length: 17 residues. After removal of 7 bases from V and 4 bases from J, the junction contained 14 bases not matched to a gene. Germline CDR1 is LNHDA and CDR2 is SQIVND (reference sequence). In DNA, the CDR3 is TGTGCCAGTATCTCACTGACCCCCGGGAGGGCCACCGGGGAGCTGTTTTTT. Translation: CASISLTPGRATGELFF. Full variable domain (remainder filled in from reference TRBV19 and TRBJ2-2): DGGITQSPKYLFRKEGQNVTLSCEQNLNHDAMYWYRQDPGQGLRLIYYSQIVNDFQKGDIAEGYSVSREKKESFPLTVTSAQKNPTAFYLCASISLTPGRATGELFFGEGSRLTVL.

This chain joins TRBV2 and TRBJ2-7, with 8 bases lining up with TRBD1. Germline-derived CDR1 and CDR2 are SNHLY and FYNNEI. This CDR3 is built from 14 residues. The V and J ends lost 3 bases and 3 bases, in that order; junction bases with no gene match: 4. The CDR3 DNA is TGTGCCAGCAGTGACGGACAGGGTGACTACGAGCAGTACTTC. Translating it yields CASSDGQGDYEQYF.

V usage is TRBV2 and J usage is TRBJ2-7; D is ambiguous. V lost 2 bases, J lost 3 bases, and 11 bases lay in between. In germline, CDR1 is SNHLY, CDR2 FYNNEI. The CDR3 sequence is 14 residues long. The CDR3 DNA reads as TGTGCCAGCAGTGAAACCCAAGGTAACTACGAGCAGTACTTC. It specifies CASSETQGNYEQYF. Full variable domain (missing parts from reference TRBV2 and TRBJ2-7): EPEVTQTPSHQVTQMGQEVILRCVPISNHLYFYWYRQILGQKVEFLVSFYNNEISEKSEIFDDQFSVERPDGSNFTLKIRSTKLEDSAMYFCASSETQGNYEQYFGPGTRLTVT.

This chain links TRBV11-2 with TRBJ1-1, with D perhaps matching TRBD1 (6 bases). Germline V CDR1 and CDR2: SGHAT, FQNNGV. V was pared by 2 bases and J by 4 bases, with 14 bases between. The CDR3 consists of 15 residues. The CDR3 region is CASSLFLQGSTEAFF. CDR3 DNA sequence: TGTGCCAGCAGCTTATTTCTACAGGGTAGCACTGAAGCTTTCTTT. Supplemented by reference TRBV11-2 and TRBJ1-1, the full variable domain reads EAGVAQSPRYKIIEKRQSVAFWCNPISGHATLYWYQQILGQGPKLLIQFQNNGVVDDSQLPKDRFSAERLKGVDSTLKIQPAKLEDSAVYLCASSLFLQGSTEAFFGQGTRLTVV.

J is TRBJ2-7 and V is TRBV28, with D tentatively TRBD2 (6 bases). This CDR3 spans 14 amino acids. Germline V CDR1 and CDR2: MDHEN, SYDVKM. Trimming left V 7 bases short and J 1 base short, with 14 bases between. CDR3 amino acids: CASTVGLTSYEQYF. The CDR3 DNA reads TGTGCCAGCACCGTGGGACTGACATCCTACGAGCAGTACTTC. Using reference TRBV28 and TRBJ2-7 for the parts outside the CDR3, the full variable domain is DVKVTQSSRYLVKRTGEKVFLECVQDMDHENMFWYRQDPGLGLRLIYFSYDVKMKEKGDIPEGYSVSREKKERFSLILESASTNQTSMYLCASTVGLTSYEQYFGPGTRLTVT.

This clone was seen a handful of times. V is TRBV5-4 and J is TRBJ2-7; D ambiguous. CDR3 length: 13 amino acids. Trimming pared 4 bases from V and 4 bases from J, leaving 12 bases between. The germline gives CDR1 SGHNT, CDR2 YYREEE (reference sequence). CDR3 sequence reads: CASSPAGSYEQYF. CDR3 DNA: TGTGCCAGCAGCCCAGCAGGCAGTTACGAGCAGTACTTC.

The chain links TRBV18 to TRBJ1-2, with unresolved D. Trimming pared 0 bases from V and 4 bases from J, leaving 15 bases between. This CDR3 spans 16 amino acids. Germline CDR1 KGHSH, CDR2 LQKENI. The CDR3 is CASSPPYVGSGYGYTF. CDR3 bases: TGTGCCAGCTCACCACCATACGTGGGTTCGGGCTATGGCTACACCTTC.

Concerning this clone: Other nucleotide sequences in the sample specify the same CDR3. The rearrangement joins TRBV18 to TRBJ1-4; D is possibly TRBD1 (5 bases). CDR1 KGHSH and CDR2 LQKENI come from the germline V gene. Trimming pared 3 bases from V and 4 bases from J, leaving 12 bases between. The length of the CDR3 is 15 residues. The CDR3 DNA follows: TGTGCCAGCTCACCCCGGGACTCCGATAATGAAAAACTGTTTTTT. Protein product: CASSPRDSDNEKLFF.

V is TRBV29-1 and J is TRBJ1-2; tentatively, D is TRBD1 (6 bases). The CDR3 length is 15 residues. Germline values: CDR1 SQVTM, CDR2 ANQGSEA. V was cut by 0 bases and J by 8 bases, with 19 bases left in between. CDR3 protein: CSVEERGGPIWGYTF. The DNA of the CDR3 is TGCAGCGTTGAAGAGAGGGGGGGTCCTATCTGGGGCTACACCTTC.

This clone occurred a few times. This sequence joins TRBV4-2 and TRBJ2-1; D possibly corresponds to TRBD1 (5 bases). Trimming took off 3 bases at V and 6 bases at J, with 15 bases between the two ends. This CDR3 contains 15 residues. The germline V gene has CDR1 LGHNA and CDR2 YNFKEQ. CDR3 nucleotides: TGTGCCAGCAGCCATGGAATAGGGGCCGGCAATGAGCAGTTCTTC. It yields the protein CASSHGIGAGNEQFF.

The CDR3 DNA follows: TGTGCCAGCAGCTTAGATGTAGCGCTTTCTTACAATGAGCAGTTCTTC. Translation: CASSLDVALSYNEQFF. V usage is TRBV7-8 and J usage is TRBJ2-1; possible D gene TRBD2, 5 bases. This CDR3 is 16 amino acids long. The V gene's germline CDR1 is SGHVS and CDR2 FQNEAQ. The V and J ends lost 1 base and 4 bases respectively, with 14 bases between them. The full variable domain, with the rest looked up from reference TRBV7-8 and TRBJ2-1, is GAGVSQSPRYKVAKRGQDVALRCDPISGHVSLFWYQQALGQGPEFLTYFQNEAQLDKSGLPSDRFFAERPEGSVSTLKIQRTQQEDSAVYLCASSLDVALSYNEQFFGPGTRLTVL.

V and J are TRBV4-1 and TRBJ2-7; possibly TRBD2 for D (5 bases). The CDR3 consists of 14 residues. Germline values: CDR1 MGHRA, CDR2 YSYEKL. The germline V and J ends were trimmed by 4 bases and 4 bases, with 14 bases remaining between them. The CDR3: CASSPATGEYEQYF. The CDR3 DNA is TGCGCCAGCAGCCCCGCTACCGGGGAATACGAGCAGTACTTC.